This entry lists 22 T cell receptor beta chains sequenced from one sample in a study of blood T cell repertoires in COVID-19. Libraries were prepared by immunoSEQ multiplex PCR; TCRdb keeps only in-frame clonotypes and omits some of them. The table includes over 450,000 clones, 70% to 90% detected once. Sequenced: peripheral blood. The source is a woman aged 45 to 65 with COVID-19, enrolled during active disease.

The rearrangement links TRBV5-1 to TRBJ2-5; possible D gene TRBD1, 6 bases. The V gene's germline CDR1 is SGHRS and CDR2 YFSETQ. The CDR3 runs to 13 residues. The V end was cut by 2 bases, the J end by 4 bases, with 9 bases between. Here the CDR3 DNA reads TGCGCCAGCAGCTTTCAGGGGAGAGAGACCCAGTACTTC. Residues: CASSFQGRETQYF. The full variable domain, with the rest looked up from reference TRBV5-1 and TRBJ2-5, is KAGVTQTPRYLIKTRGQQVTLSCSPISGHRSVSWYQQTPGQGLQFLFEYFSETQRNKGNFPGRFSGRQFSNSRSEMNVSTLELGDSALYLCASSFQGRETQYFGPGTRLLVL.

The J gene is TRBJ2-7, the V gene TRBV6-2 or TRBV6-3; D possibly corresponds to TRBD1 (6 bases). The CDR3 runs to 14 residues. In germline, CDR1 is MNHEY, CDR2 SVGEGT. V was clipped by 7 bases and J by 6 bases, with 19 bases between them. The CDR3 coding sequence is TGTGCCAGCACCCCCTGGACAGAGCGTTCCGAGCAGTACTTC. Amino acids: CASTPWTERSEQYF.

This clone has just a few counts. The gene calls are TRBV27 and TRBJ1-6; no definite D call. The CDR3 is made up of 14 amino acids. With 5 bases removed from V and 7 bases from J, the gap between germline ends came to 12 bases. Germline CDR1 reads MNHEY; CDR2 reads SMNVEV (reference sequence). The CDR3 coding sequence is TGTGCCAGCAGTCAAAGAGGGCCAAATTCACCCCTCCACTTT. This gives the protein CASSQRGPNSPLHF.

This clone appeared a single time. The rearrangement uses TRBV29-1 and TRBJ1-6, with D maybe TRBD1 (6 bases). CDR3 size: 13 residues. Trimming left V 7 bases short and J 10 bases short, with 17 bases between. CDR1 SQVTM and CDR2 ANQGSEA come from the germline V gene. CDR3 in amino acids: CSAQQGTQSPLHF. CDR3 bases: TGCAGCGCCCAACAGGGAACCCAATCACCCCTCCACTTT.

This clone was observed a single time. CDR3 residues: CASSPQDISYEQYF. CDR3 nucleotides: TGTGCCAGCAGTCCTCAGGACATTTCCTACGAGCAGTACTTC. The genes are TRBV6-6 and TRBJ2-7; D is possibly TRBD1 (5 bases). Looked up from germline, CDR1 is MNHNY and CDR2 is SVGAGI (reference sequence). The CDR3 has 14 residues. V was clipped by 5 bases and J by 1 base, with 12 bases between them.

The chain joins TRBV18 to TRBJ2-3; 9 nucleotides align to TRBD2. The CDR3 totals 16 residues. Germline trimming cut 3 bases from V and 1 base from J; bases unmatched to any gene: 5. Germline assignment: CDR1 KGHSH and CDR2 LQKENI. The CDR3 region is CASSPRGGGGTDTQYF. As DNA, the CDR3 is TGTGCCAGCTCACCGCGGGGGGGCGGTGGCACAGATACGCAGTATTTT.

This chain links TRBV11-1 with TRBJ1-1, with 7 bases aligning to TRBD1. Germline V gives CDR1 SGHAT, CDR2 FQDESV (reference sequence). The CDR3 is 14 amino acids. Trimming removed 5 bases from V and 11 bases from J; junction bases left unmatched: 14. DNA of the CDR3: TGTGCCAGCAGCCCATCCGTGGACAGGTTTCACGCTTTCTTT. It is translated as CASSPSVDRFHAFF.

V gene TRBV10-1 combines with J gene TRBJ2-1; possibly TRBD2 for D (6 bases). Germline CDR1 reads WNHNN; CDR2 reads SYGVQD (reference sequence). CDR3 length equals 16 residues. V lost 6 bases and J lost 6, with 21 bases in between. CDR3 sequence reads: CASSAGTGPRGNEQFF. The CDR3 DNA is TGCGCCAGCAGCGCCGGGACTGGGCCTCGGGGCAATGAGCAGTTCTTC.

In regard to this clone: The sample holds other DNA sequences that translate to the same CDR3. The chain uses TRBV19 and TRBJ2-7; 8 nucleotides line up with TRBD2. Unmatched junction bases numbered 9, after V lost 1 base and J lost 1 base. The CDR3 contains 17 residues. Germline V CDR1 and CDR2: LNHDA, SQIVND (reference sequence). The CDR3 DNA sequence: TGTGCCAGTAGTATAGGCCCTAGCGGGCCTAGTTCCTACGAGCAGTACTTC. Translated, it gives CASSIGPSGPSSYEQYF. The complete variable domain, with remaining parts taken from reference TRBV19 and TRBJ2-7, reads DGGITQSPKYLFRKEGQNVTLSCEQNLNHDAMYWYRQDPGQGLRLIYYSQIVNDFQKGDIAEGYSVSREKKESFPLTVTSAQKNPTAFYLCASSIGPSGPSSYEQYFGPGTRLTVT.

Note on this clone: This clone may be a read error of a much larger clone one base away. Other DNA sequences from this sample encode an identical CDR3 as well. The chain uses TRBV7-9 and TRBJ1-1; a weak D match, TRBD1 (6 bases). The CDR3 loop spans 11 amino acids. CDR1 is SEHNR and CDR2 is FQNEAQ in the germline V gene (reference sequence). V lost 3 bases, J lost 7 bases, and 6 bases lay in between. CDR3 sequence reads: CASSLDSEAFF. DNA for the CDR3: TGTGCCAGCAGCTTGGACAGTGAAGCTTTCTTT. The full variable domain, completed using reference TRBV7-9 and TRBJ1-1, is DTGVSQNPRHKITKRGQNVTFRCDPISEHNRLYWYRQTLGQGPEFLTYFQNEAQLEKSRLLSDRFSAERPKGSFSTLEIQRTEQGDSAMYLCASSLDSEAFFGQGTRLTVV.

The chain joins TRBV30 to TRBJ1-3, with 9 positions matching TRBD1. Per germline, CDR1 GTSNPN and CDR2 SVGIG (reference sequence). V shed 3 bases and J 8 bases; nucleotides not matched to a gene: 5. The CDR3 sequence is 13 residues long. The CDR3 loop reads CAWSPDRGYTIYF. The CDR3 nucleotides read TGTGCCTGGAGCCCGGACAGGGGTTACACCATATATTTT.

V and J are TRBV2 and TRBJ1-1, with 8 bases lining up with TRBD1. The germline CDR1 and CDR2 sequences are SNHLY and FYNNEI. This CDR3 is 15 amino acids long. J lost 4 bases, V lost 6 bases, and 10 bases had no gene match. Here the CDR3 DNA reads TGTGCCAGCAGGGAGAGGACAGGGATGGCCACTGAAGCTTTCTTT. This codes for CASRERTGMATEAFF. The variable domain in full, with the rest retrieved from reference TRBV2 and TRBJ1-1, is EPEVTQTPSHQVTQMGQEVILRCVPISNHLYFYWYRQILGQKVEFLVSFYNNEISEKSEIFDDQFSVERPDGSNFTLKIRSTKLEDSAMYFCASRERTGMATEAFFGQGTRLTVV.

This clone was seen just once. The CDR3 region has the DNA TGTGCCAGCAGTTACTTACTCGGGACAGATACGCAGTATTTT. Its protein is CASSYLLGTDTQYF. The rearrangement links TRBV6-5 to TRBJ2-3; no clear D gene. CDR1 is MNHEY, CDR2 SVGAGI, per germline. The CDR3 is made up of 14 amino acids. V gave up 1 base and J gave up 3 bases, with 8 bases separating them.

The chain carries TRBV2 and TRBJ1-2; possible D gene TRBD1, 6 bases. CDR3 length equals 15 residues. The V gene's germline CDR1 is SNHLY and CDR2 FYNNEI. V lost 6 bases and J 0 bases, leaving 14 bases between the germline ends. In nucleotides, the CDR3 is TGTGCCAGCAGGGAACGACAGGCCGCTAACTATGGCTACACCTTC. As protein: CASRERQAANYGYTF. Full variable domain (remainder filled in from reference TRBV2 and TRBJ1-2): EPEVTQTPSHQVTQMGQEVILRCVPISNHLYFYWYRQILGQKVEFLVSFYNNEISEKSEIFDDQFSVERPDGSNFTLKIRSTKLEDSAMYFCASRERQAANYGYTFGSGTRLTVV.

V and J are TRBV18 and TRBJ1-3; 8 nucleotides agree with TRBD1. The CDR3 extends over 15 amino acids. From germline, CDR1 is KGHSH and CDR2 LQKENI. Losses at the gene ends were 6 bases for V and 4 bases for J; bases not matched to a gene: 8. The CDR3 nucleotides read TGTGCCAGCTCGCAAGAGCGGGACAGGGGAAACACCATATATTTT. Its protein is CASSQERDRGNTIYF. Together with reference TRBV18 and TRBJ1-3, the CDR3 gives the full variable domain: NAGVMQNPRHLVRRRGQEARLRCSPMKGHSHVYWYRQLPEEGLKFMVYLQKENIIDESGMPKERFSAEFPKEGPSILRIQQVVRGDSAAYFCASSQERDRGNTIYFGEGSWLTVV.

The gene calls are TRBV10-3 and TRBJ2-1; 7 bases fit TRBD1. The CDR3 is 14 amino acids. Germline CDR1 and CDR2: ENHRY and SYGVKD. V gave up 7 bases and J gave up 8 bases; unmatched junction bases: 11. CDR3 bases: TGTGCCATCACTGAAGGGGGCATCGTCGATGAGCAGTTCTTC. This codes for CAITEGGIVDEQFF.

The chain employs TRBV3-1 (or the pseudogene TRBV3-2) and TRBJ1-1; D is ambiguous. Germline V CDR1 and CDR2: LGHDT, YNNKEL (reference sequence). The CDR3 spans 15 residues. V lost 1 base, J lost 0 bases, and 9 bases lay in between. CDR3 protein: CASSQGVQMNTEAFF. The CDR3 DNA is TGTGCCAGCAGCCAAGGGGTACAGATGAACACTGAAGCTTTCTTT.

A note on this clone: The same CDR3 is also encoded by other DNA sequences in this sample. The V gene is TRBV3-1 (or the pseudogene TRBV3-2), the J gene TRBJ1-2; TRBD1 agrees at 9 bases. This CDR3 contains 13 residues. CDR1 and CDR2 (germline): LGHDT, YNNKEL (reference sequence). V trimming: 3 bases; J trimming: 8 bases; junction bases outside the gene matches: 4. The CDR3 sequence is CASSQGQGGGYTF. The CDR3, as DNA: TGTGCCAGCAGCCAGGGACAGGGTGGCGGCTACACCTTC.

This chain uses TRBV29-1 with TRBJ1-1; TRBD1 agrees at 7 bases. Trimming at V came to 1 base and at J to 4 bases, leaving 6 bases not matched to a gene. CDR1 is SQVTM and CDR2 is ANQGSEA in the germline V gene. This CDR3 contains 14 residues. The CDR3 spells CSVEGDRVRTEAFF. The CDR3 DNA is TGCAGCGTTGAAGGTGACAGGGTGCGCACTGAAGCTTTCTTT.

The rearrangement uses TRBV19 and TRBJ1-5, with no clear D. This CDR3 contains 15 residues. V dropped 5 bases and J dropped 0 bases, with 11 bases sitting between them. Germline V gives CDR1 LNHDA, CDR2 SQIVND (reference sequence). The CDR3 coding sequence is TGTGCCAGTAGTCCCGGACTGTTTAGCAATCAGCCCCAGCATTTT. This encodes CASSPGLFSNQPQHF.

The rearrangement uses TRBV6-5 and TRBJ1-2, with TRBD1 matching over 8 bases. Germline CDR1 reads MNHEY; CDR2 reads SVGAGI. This CDR3 contains 15 residues. The V segment lost 0 bases and the J segment 6 bases; nucleotides outside the gene matches: 6. CDR3 region: CASSYSRDRQDGYTF. The DNA of the CDR3 is TGTGCCAGCAGTTACTCTCGGGACAGGCAAGATGGCTACACCTTC.

This chain joins TRBV5-4 and TRBJ2-1; 7 bases fit TRBD2. The V gene end was trimmed by 4 bases and the J gene end by 0 bases; junction bases not matched to a gene: 10. Germline V lookup: CDR1 SGHNT, CDR2 YYREEE (reference sequence). The CDR3 covers 17 residues. This CDR3 reads CASSLPGGGSSYNEQFF. The CDR3 DNA sequence: TGTGCCAGCAGCCTCCCGGGGGGAGGGAGCTCCTACAATGAGCAGTTCTTC.